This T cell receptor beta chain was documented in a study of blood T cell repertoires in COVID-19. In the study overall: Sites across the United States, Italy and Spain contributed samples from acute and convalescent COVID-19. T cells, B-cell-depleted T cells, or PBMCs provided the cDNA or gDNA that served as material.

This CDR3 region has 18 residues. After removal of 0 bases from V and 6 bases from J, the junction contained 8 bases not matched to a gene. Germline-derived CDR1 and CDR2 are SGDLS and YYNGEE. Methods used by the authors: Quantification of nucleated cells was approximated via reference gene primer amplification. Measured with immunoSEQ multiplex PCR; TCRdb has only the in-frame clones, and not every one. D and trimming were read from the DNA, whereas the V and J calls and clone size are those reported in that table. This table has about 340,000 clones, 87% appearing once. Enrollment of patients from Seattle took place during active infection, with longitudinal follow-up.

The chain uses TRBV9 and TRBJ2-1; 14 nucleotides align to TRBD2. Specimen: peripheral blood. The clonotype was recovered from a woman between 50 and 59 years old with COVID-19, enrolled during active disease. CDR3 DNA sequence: TGTGCCAGCAGCGTAGAACGGGGACTAGCGGGAGCGGGCAATGAGCAGTTCTTC. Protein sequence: CASSVERGLAGAGNEQFF.